This record covers a single TCR beta chain. Its antigen is currently not known. No base quality information exists; no much larger clone differs at one position. This entry is derived from a study of shared clonotypes between healthy human individuals (dated by TCRdb to the early 2020s). Broadly, across the study: The cohort included a few men and two women between 18 and 49 years of age. To estimate repertoire size and how much clonotype sharing occurs between individuals, the study deeply sequenced the blood TCR repertoires of roughly 5 healthy adults. Per donor, leukapheresis produced somewhere between about 0.9 and 9 billion PBMCs. To increase sequencing depth and limit assay-specific biases, TCR repertoire library preparation and sequencing were carried out by different laboratories using diverse techniques. For each donor, CD4 naive and CD4 memory were each given three plates, CD8 naive was given two plates, and CD8 memory was given one plate.

Using the deep immunoSEQ assay, TCR CDR3 regions were amplified from genomic DNA by multiplex PCR. Genomic DNA extracted from each cell subset was distributed evenly over all wells of several immunoSEQ 96-well plates, and each plate served as one replicate. Each replicate PCR for sorted subsets received 150 to 250 ng genomic DNA, equal to roughly 29,000 T cell genomes. Purified libraries were measured with a Qubit 3.0 fluorometer, size-checked on a Bioanalyzer 2100, and measured again with the KAPA Library Quantification kit. Every immunoSEQ 96-well plate was sequenced on a dedicated single-read 150-cycle Illumina NextSeq 550 flow cell. Processing in the source paper ran as follows. The immunoSEQ output contained only junctional sequences without quality scores, so filtering could not match that applied to full-length reads. Sequences were annotated with PyIR, a Python wrapper for IgBLAST v1.9, using IMGT germline references to assign V/J genes and CDR3. Any read was removed if the V/J assignment was weak (E-value above 1e-6), the CDR3 was missing, or the read contained stop codons, out-of-frame junctions, or ambiguous translated residues. V3J clonotypes were defined by identical inferred V gene, J gene, and CDR3 amino acid sequence. Percentage overlap between repertoires was computed as shared unique clonotypes divided by the size of the smaller repertoire. Richness of each repertoire was evaluated using RTK rarefaction, the Chao1 estimator, and Recon v2.1 estimates of unobserved clonotypes. OLGA was used to compute generation probabilities for all TCRbeta clonotypes that the gDNA method yielded from a handful of donors. The source is immuneACCESS, and TCRdb retained only in-frame sequences with V and J called. Part of the clones is not carried over; for the studies checked, unresolved V genes explain less than half of this, and the remainder is unexplained. V and J calls and clone size follow that table, whereas D and trimming were derived from the DNA. The sample table shows just over 2,000,000 clones, and roughly 94% are seen once. About 1.1% of the sample is taken by the ten largest.

Paper-wide results and their limitations: Based on pairwise subsampling, the degree of clonotype sharing among donors was expected to be affected by sequencing depth. Naive subsets generally had larger estimated clonotype richness than memory subsets. The small number of donors limited the genetic and exposure-history diversity represented. Approximately 5% of naive CD4, 3% to 4% of naive CD8, approximately 2.2% of memory CD4, and approximately 0.39% of memory CD8 clonotypes were shared across several donors. Sampling was restricted to blood, and TCR repertoires in tissues likely differ from the TCR repertoires found in blood. Rarefaction of sorted-subset datasets indicated incomplete sequencing despite the large sequencing depth. Clonotypes shared by all four sorted-subset donors showed higher generation probabilities than non-shared clonotypes.

The junction carries 6 bases between V and J, which are trimmed by 4 bases and 3 bases respectively. Sequences SGHAT (CDR1) and FQNNGV (CDR2) are obtained from the germline V gene. CDR3 length: 12 amino acids, cysteine to phenylalanine. The CDR3 DNA has 36 bases and is translated from base 1. CD8 naive samples consisted of CD45RO-negative cells that were positively selected for CCR7, yielding a CD45RA+CCR7+ population without TemRA cells. The donors were healthy, HIV-negative adults who had no recently reported acute infections or vaccinations. Every donor was a Caucasian adult living in Nashville, Tennessee, USA. Blood was obtained by leukapheresis, after which PBMCs were separated by Ficoll-Histopaque density gradient centrifugation and cryopreserved in liquid nitrogen vapor phase. Purity and quantity of every magnetically sorted T cell population were checked by analytical flow cytometry. Genomic DNA was isolated from every sorted fraction and measured by UV absorbance on a Nanodrop 2000c.

The chain couples TRBV11-2 to TRBJ2-5, with the D gene not confidently named. The receptor comes from a man younger than 35 in good health. The source material was naive CD8+ T cells sorted from blood. The sample's cell subset or site, from its label and the paper: CD45RA+CCR7+. The encoded CDR3 is CASSWREETQYF. The DNA sequence follows: TGTGCCAGCAGCTGGCGAGAAGAGACCCAGTACTTC.